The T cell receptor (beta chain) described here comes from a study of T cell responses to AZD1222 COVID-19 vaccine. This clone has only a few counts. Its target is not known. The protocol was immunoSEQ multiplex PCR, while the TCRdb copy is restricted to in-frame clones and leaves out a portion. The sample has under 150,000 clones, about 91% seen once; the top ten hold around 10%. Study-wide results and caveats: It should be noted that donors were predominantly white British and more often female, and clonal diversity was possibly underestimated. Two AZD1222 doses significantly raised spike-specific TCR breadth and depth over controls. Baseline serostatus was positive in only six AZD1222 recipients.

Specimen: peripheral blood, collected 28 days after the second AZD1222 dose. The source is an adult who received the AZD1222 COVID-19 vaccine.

DNA of the CDR3: TGTGCCAGCAGCCCACTAGGGGGTTACGAGCAGTACTTC. Amino acids: CASSPLGGYEQYF. The V gene is TRBV6-2 or TRBV6-3, the J gene TRBJ2-7; D possibly corresponds to TRBD1 (6 bases). The V end lost 6 bases, the J end lost 4 bases, and 13 bases lay between the germline ends. This CDR3 has 13 residues. Germline V gives CDR1 MNHEY, CDR2 SVGEGT.